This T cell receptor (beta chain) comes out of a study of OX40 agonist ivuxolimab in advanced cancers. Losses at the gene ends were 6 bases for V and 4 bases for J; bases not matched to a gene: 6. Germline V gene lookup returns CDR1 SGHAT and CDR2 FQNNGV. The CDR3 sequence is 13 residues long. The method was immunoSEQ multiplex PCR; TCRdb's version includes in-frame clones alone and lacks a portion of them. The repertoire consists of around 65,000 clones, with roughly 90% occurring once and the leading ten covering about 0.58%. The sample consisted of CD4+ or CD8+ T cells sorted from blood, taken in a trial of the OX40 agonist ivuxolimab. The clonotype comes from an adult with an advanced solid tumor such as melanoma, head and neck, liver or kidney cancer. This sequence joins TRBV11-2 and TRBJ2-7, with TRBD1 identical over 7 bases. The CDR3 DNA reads TGTGCCAGCAGACAGGGGCTTTCATACGAGCAGTACTTC. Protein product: CASRQGLSYEQYF.